A selection of T cell receptor beta chains follows, all from one sample in a study of cytomegalovirus exposure and HLA in healthy donors. Sequenced by immunoSEQ multiplex PCR; TCRdb stores in-frame clones only, minus some. The sample has some 240,000 clones, around 80% seen once; the top ten hold less than 4.5%. Input material: PBMCs. Source of these receptors: a male donor in good health and CMV-seronegative. The CDR3 runs from the conserved cysteine through the conserved F or W. D genes are given only for firm matches. Size is stated for part of the rows, as once, few or many counts, or as a class when the clone is expanded.

J gene	clone size	CDR3 length	D gene	V gene	CDR3 protein	CDR3 DNA
TRBJ2-5	once	15	TRBD1	TRBV28	CASRKLDRAQETQYF	TGTGCCAGCAGGAAATTGGACAGGGCGCAAGAGACCCAGTACTTC
TRBJ2-7	.	12	.	TRBV14	CASSLLTGKQYF	TGTGCCAGCAGCCTACTAACAGGAAAGCAGTACTTC
TRBJ2-7	few	16	.	TRBV5-6	CASSMFRQGSTYEQYF	TGTGCCAGCAGCATGTTTCGCCAGGGATCGACCTACGAGCAGTACTTC
TRBJ2-1	.	19	TRBD2	TRBV5-1	CASSLVPGLAAGGHNEQFF	TGCGCCAGCAGCTTGGTACCTGGGTTGGCAGCGGGAGGTCACAATGAGCAGTTCTTC
TRBJ2-3	.	16	TRBD2	TRBV7-9	CASSRTSGSRTDTQYF	TGTGCCAGCAGTCGGACTAGCGGGAGCCGCACAGATACGCAGTATTTT
TRBJ2-7	.	14	TRBD2	TRBV19	CASSQAGEDYEQYF	TGTGCCAGTAGCCAAGCGGGAGAGGACTACGAGCAGTACTTC
TRBJ2-1	once	16	TRBD2	TRBV11-2	CASSSRSGGSYNEQFF	TGTGCCAGCAGCTCTCGAAGCGGGGGTTCCTACAATGAGCAGTTCTTC
TRBJ2-1	.	15	TRBD1	TRBV10-1	CASSDRGRSGREQFF	TGCGCCAGCAGTGACAGGGGGCGGTCGGGCCGGGAGCAGTTCTTC
TRBJ1-1	once	16	.	TRBV16	CASSFLGGLANTEAFF	TGTGCCAGCAGCTTTCTTGGCGGGCTGGCGAACACTGAAGCTTTCTTT
TRBJ2-7	.	13	TRBD2	TRBV6-1	CASRTSGSYEQYF	TGTGCCAGCAGGACTAGCGGCTCCTACGAGCAGTACTTC
TRBJ1-1	.	14	.	TRBV7-9	CASSLPAVMTEAFF	TGTGCCAGCAGCTTACCGGCGGTTATGACTGAAGCTTTCTTT
TRBJ1-1	few	14	TRBD1	TRBV5-6	CASTRTGRNTEAFF	TGTGCCAGCACCCGGACAGGGCGGAACACTGAAGCTTTCTTT
TRBJ1-2	.	13	TRBD1	TRBV18	CASSRQGNYGYTF	TGTGCCAGCTCACGACAGGGGAACTATGGCTACACCTTC
TRBJ2-7	.	15	TRBD1	TRBV14	CASSLRTGVIYEQYF	TGTGCCAGCAGCCTAAGGACAGGGGTTATCTACGAGCAGTACTTC
TRBJ1-1	.	12	.	TRBV30	CAWSVAGLEAFF	TGTGCCTGGAGTGTAGCGGGACTTGAAGCTTTCTTT
TRBJ2-5	.	16	.	TRBV13	CASITMGADDGQGQYF	TGTGCCAGCATAACTATGGGGGCCGACGACGGTCAGGGGCAGTACTTC
TRBJ2-3	.	14	TRBD2	TRBV30	CAWNEAGGGDTQYF	TGTGCCTGGAATGAAGCGGGAGGGGGAGATACGCAGTATTTT
TRBJ2-7	.	15	TRBD1	TRBV19	CASKRGTGVGYEQYF	TGTGCTTCAAAGCGGGGGACAGGGGTTGGGTACGAGCAGTACTTC
TRBJ2-7	.	14	TRBD1	TRBV6-1	CASSGWTGNYEQYF	TGTGCCAGCAGTGGATGGACAGGGAACTACGAGCAGTACTTC
TRBJ2-7	.	13	.	TRBV6-1	CASSDGVGNEQYF	TGTGCCAGCAGTGACGGGGTAGGCAACGAGCAGTACTTC